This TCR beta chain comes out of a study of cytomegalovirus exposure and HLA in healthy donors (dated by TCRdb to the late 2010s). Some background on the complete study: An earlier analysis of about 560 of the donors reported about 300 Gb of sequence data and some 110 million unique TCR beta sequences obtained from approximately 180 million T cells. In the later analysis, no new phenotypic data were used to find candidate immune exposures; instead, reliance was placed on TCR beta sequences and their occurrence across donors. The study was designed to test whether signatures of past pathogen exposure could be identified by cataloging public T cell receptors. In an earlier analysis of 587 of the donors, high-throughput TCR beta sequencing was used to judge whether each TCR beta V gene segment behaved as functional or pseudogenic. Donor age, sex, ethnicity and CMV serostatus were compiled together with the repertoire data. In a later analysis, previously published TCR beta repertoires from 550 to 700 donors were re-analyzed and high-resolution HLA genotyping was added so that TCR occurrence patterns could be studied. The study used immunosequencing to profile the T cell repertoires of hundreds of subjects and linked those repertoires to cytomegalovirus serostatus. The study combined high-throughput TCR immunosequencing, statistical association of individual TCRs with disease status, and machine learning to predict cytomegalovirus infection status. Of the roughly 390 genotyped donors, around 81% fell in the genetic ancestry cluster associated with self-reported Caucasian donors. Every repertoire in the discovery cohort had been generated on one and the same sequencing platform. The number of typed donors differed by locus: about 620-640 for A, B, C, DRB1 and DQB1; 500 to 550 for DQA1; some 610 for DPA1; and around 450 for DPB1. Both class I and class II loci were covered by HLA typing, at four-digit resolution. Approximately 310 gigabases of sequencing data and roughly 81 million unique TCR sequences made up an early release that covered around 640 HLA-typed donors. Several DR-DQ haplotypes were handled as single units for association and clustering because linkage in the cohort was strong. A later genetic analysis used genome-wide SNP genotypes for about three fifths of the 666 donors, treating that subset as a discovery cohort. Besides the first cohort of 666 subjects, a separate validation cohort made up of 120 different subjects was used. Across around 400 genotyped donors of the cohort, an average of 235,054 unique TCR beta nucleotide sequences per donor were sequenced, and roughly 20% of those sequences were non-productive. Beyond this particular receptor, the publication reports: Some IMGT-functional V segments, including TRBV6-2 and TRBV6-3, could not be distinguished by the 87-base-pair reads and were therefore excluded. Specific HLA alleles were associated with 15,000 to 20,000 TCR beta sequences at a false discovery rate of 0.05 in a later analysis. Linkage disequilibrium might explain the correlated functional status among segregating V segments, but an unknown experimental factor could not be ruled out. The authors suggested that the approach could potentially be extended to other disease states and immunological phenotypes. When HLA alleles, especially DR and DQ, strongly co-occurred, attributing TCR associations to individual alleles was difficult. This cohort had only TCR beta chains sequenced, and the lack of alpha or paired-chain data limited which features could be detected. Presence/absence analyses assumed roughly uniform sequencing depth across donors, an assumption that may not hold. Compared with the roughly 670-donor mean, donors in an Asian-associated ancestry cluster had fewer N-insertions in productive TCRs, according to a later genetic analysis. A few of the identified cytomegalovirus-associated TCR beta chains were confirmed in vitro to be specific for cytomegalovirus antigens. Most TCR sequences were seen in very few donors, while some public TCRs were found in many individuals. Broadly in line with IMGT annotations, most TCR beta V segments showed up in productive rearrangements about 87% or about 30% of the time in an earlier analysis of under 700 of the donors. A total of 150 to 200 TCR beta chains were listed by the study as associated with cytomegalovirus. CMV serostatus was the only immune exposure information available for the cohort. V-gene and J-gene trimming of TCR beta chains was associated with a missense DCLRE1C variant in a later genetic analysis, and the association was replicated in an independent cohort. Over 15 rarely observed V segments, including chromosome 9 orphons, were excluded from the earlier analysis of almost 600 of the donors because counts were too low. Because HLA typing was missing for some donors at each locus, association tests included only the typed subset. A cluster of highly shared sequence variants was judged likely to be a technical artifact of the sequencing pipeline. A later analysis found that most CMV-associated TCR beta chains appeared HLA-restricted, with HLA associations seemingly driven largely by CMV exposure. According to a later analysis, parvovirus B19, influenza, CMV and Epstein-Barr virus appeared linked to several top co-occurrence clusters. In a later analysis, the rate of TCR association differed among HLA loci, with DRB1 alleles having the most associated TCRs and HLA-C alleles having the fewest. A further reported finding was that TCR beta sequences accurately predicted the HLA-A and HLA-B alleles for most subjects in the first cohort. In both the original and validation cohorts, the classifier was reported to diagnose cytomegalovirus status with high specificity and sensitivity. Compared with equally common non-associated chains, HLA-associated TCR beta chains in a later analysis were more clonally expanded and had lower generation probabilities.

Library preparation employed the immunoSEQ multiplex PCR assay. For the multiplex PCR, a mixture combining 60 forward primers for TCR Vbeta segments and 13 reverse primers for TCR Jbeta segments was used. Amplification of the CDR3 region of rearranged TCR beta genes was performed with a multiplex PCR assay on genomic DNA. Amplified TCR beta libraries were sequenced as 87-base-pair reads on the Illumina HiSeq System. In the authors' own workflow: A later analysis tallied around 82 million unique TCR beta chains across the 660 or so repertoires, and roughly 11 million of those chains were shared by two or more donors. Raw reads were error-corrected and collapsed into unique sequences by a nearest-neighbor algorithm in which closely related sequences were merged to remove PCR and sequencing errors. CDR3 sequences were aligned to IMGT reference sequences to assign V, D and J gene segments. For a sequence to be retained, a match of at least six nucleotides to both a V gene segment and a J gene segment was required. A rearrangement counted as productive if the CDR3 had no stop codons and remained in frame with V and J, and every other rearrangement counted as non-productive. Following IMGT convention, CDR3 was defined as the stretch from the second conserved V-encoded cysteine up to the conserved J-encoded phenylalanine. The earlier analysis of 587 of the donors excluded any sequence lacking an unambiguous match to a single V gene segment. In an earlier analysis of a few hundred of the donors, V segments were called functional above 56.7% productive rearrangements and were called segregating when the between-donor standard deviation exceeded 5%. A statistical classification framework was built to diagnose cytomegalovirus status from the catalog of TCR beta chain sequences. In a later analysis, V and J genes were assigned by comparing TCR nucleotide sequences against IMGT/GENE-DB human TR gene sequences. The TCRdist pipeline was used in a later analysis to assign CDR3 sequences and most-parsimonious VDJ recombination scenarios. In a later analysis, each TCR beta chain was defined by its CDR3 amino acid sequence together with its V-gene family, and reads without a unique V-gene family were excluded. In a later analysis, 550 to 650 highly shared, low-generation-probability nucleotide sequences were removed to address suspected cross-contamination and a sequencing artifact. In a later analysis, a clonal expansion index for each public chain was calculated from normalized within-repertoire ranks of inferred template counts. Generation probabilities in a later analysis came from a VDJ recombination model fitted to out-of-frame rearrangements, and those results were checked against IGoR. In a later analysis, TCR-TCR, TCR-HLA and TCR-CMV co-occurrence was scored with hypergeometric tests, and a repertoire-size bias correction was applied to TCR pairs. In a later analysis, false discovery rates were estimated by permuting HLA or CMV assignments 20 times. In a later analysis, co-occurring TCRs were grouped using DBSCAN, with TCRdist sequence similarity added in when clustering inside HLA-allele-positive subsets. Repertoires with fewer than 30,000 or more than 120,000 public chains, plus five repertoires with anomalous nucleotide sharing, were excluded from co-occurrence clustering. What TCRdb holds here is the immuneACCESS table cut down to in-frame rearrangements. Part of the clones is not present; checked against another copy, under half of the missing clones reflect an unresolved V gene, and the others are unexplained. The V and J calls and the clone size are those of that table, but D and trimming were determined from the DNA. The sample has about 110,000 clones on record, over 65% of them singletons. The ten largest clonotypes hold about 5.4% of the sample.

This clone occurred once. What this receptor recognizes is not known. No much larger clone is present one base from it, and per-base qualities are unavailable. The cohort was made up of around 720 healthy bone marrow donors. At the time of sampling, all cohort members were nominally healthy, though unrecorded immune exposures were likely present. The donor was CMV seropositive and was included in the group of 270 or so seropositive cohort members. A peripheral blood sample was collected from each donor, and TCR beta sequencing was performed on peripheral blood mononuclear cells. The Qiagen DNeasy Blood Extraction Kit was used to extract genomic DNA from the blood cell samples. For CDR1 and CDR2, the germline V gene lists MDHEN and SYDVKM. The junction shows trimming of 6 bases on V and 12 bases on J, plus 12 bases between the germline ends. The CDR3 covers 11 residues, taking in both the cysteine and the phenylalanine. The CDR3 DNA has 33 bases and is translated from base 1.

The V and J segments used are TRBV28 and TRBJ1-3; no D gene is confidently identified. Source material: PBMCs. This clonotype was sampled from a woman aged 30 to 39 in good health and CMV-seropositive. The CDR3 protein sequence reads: CASSGGSYIYF. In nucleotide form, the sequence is TGTGCCAGCAGCGGTGGGAGCTACATATATTTT.